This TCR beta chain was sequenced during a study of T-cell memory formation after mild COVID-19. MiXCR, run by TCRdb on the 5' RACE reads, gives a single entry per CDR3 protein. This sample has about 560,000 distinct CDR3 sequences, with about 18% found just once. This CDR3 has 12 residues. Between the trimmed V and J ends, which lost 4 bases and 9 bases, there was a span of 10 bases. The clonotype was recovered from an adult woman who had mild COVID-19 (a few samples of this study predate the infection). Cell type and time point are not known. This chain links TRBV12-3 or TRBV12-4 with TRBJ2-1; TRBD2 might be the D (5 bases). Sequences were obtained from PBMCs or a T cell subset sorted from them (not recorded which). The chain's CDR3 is CASSWDEGEQFF. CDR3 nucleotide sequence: TGTGCCAGCAGTTGGGATGAGGGTGAGCAGTTCTTC.